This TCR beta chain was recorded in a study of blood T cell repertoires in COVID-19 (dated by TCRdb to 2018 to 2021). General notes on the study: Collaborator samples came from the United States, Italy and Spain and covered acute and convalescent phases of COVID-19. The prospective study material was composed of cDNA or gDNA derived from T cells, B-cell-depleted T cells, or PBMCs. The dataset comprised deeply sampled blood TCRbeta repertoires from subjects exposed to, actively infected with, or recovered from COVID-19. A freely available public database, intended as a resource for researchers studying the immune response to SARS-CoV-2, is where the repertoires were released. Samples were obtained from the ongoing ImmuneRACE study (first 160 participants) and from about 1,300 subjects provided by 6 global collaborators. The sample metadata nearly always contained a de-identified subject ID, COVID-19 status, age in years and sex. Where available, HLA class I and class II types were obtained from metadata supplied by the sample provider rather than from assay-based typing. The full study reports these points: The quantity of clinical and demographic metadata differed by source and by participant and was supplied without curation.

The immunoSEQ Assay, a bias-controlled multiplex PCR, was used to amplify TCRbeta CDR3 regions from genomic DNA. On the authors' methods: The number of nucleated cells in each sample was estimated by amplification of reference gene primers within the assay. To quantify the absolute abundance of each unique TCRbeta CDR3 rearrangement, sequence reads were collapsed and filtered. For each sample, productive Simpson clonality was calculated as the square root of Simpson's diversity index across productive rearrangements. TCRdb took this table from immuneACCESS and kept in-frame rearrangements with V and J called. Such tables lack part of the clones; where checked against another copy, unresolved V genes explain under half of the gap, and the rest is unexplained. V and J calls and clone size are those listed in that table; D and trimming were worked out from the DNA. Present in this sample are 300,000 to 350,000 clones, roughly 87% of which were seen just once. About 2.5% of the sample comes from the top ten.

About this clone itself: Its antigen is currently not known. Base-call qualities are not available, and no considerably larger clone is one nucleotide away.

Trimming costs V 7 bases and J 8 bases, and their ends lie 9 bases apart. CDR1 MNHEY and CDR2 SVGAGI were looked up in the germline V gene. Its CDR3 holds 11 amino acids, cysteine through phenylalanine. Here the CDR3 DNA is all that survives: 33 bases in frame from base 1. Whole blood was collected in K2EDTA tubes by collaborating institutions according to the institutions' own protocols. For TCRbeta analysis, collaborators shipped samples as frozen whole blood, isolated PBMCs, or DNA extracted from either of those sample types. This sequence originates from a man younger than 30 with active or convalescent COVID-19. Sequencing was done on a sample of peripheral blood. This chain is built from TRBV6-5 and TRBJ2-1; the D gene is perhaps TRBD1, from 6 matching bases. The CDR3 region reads CASTRGHEQFF. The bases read TGTGCCAGCACCAGGGGTCATGAGCAGTTCTTC.